In this sample, the clone carrying this TCR beta chain turned up many times. Researchers tagged individual cDNA molecules with unique molecular identifiers. TCRdb used MiXCR to reprocess the 5' RACE reads, holding one entry per CDR3 protein. Here the sample spans roughly 50,000 distinct CDR3 sequences, roughly 9.8% being singletons. The data were taken from a study of early T cells in non-severe SARS-CoV-2 infection. Germline-derived CDR1 and CDR2 are SGHDT and YYEEEE. The CDR3 spans 15 residues. J lost 1 base, V lost 0 bases, and 1 base had no gene match. This receptor was taken from an adult who was a healthcare worker with PCR-confirmed SARS-CoV-2 infection or an uninfected control (not recorded which). Sequences were obtained from whole blood. The J gene is TRBJ2-5, the V gene TRBV5-6, with TRBD2 identical over 9 bases. The CDR3 nucleotides read TGTGCCAGCAGCTTGGTACTAGCGGGCCAAGAGACCCAGTACTTC. Translation gives CASSLVLAGQETQYF.